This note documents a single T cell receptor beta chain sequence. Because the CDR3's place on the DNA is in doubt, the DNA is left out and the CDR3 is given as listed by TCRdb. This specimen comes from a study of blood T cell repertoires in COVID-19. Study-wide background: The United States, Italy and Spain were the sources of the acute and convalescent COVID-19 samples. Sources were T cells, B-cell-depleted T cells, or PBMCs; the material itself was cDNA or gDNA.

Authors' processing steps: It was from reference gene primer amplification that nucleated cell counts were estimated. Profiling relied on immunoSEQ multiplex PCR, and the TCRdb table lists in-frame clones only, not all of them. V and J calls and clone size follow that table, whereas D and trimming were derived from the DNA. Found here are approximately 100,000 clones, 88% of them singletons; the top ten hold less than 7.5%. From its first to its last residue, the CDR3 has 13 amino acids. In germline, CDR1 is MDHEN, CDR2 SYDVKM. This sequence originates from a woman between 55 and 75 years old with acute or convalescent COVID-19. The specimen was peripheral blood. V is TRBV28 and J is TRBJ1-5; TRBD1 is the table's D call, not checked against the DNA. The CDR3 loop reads CASSSSDRAAQHF.